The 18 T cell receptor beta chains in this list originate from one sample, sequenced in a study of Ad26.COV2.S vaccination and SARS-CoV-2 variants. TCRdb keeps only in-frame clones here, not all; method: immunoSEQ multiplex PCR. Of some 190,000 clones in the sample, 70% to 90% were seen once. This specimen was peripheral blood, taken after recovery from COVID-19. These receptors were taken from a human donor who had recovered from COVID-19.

The chain's CDR3 is CASSLERGTYNEQFF. The CDR3, as DNA: TGTGCCAGCAGCTTGGAGCGGGGGACCTACAATGAGCAGTTCTTC. V is TRBV5-5 and J is TRBJ2-1; 8 nucleotides line up with TRBD2. Germline trimming cut 0 bases from V and 2 bases from J; bases unmatched to any gene: 1. Germline CDR1 and CDR2: SGHKS and YYEKEE (reference sequence). CDR3 length: 15 residues.

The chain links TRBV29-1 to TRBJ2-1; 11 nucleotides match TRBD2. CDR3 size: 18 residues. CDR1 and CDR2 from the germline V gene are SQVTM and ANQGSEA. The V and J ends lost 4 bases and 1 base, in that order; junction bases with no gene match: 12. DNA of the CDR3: TGCAGCGTTGTGAGGGGCTACGGACTAGCGGGTTCCTACAATGAGCAGTTCTTC. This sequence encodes CSVVRGYGLAGSYNEQFF.

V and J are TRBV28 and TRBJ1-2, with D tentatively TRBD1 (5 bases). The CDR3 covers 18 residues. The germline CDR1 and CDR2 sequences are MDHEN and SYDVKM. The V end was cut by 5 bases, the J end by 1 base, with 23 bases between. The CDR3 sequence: CASSPQRGSGSFNYGYTF. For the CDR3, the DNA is TGTGCCAGCAGTCCCCAGAGGGGATCCGGGTCCTTTAACTATGGCTACACCTTC.

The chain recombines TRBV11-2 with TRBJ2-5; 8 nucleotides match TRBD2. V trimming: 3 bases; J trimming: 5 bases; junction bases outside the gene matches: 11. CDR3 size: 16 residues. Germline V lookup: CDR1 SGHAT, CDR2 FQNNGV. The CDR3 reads CASSLRRGASSETQYF. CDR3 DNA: TGTGCCAGCAGCTTGAGGCGGGGGGCGAGTTCGGAGACCCAGTACTTC.

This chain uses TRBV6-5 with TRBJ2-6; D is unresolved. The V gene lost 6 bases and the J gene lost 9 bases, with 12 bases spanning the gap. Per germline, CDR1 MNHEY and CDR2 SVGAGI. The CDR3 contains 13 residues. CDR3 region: CASSRTRDNVLTF. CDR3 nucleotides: TGTGCCAGCAGCAGGACGCGAGACAACGTCCTGACTTTC.

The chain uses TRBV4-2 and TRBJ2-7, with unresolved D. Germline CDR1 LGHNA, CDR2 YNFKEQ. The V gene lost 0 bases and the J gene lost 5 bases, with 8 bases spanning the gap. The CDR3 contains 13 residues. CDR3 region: CASSQEQWDEQYF. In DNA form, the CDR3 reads TGTGCCAGCAGCCAAGAACAGTGGGACGAGCAGTACTTC.

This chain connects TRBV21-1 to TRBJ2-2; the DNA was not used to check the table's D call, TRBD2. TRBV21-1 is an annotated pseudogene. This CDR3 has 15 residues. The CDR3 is CASSKAGQRGGELFF. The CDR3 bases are TGTGCCAGCAGCAAAGCAGGCCAGAGAGGCGGGGAGCTGTTTTTT.

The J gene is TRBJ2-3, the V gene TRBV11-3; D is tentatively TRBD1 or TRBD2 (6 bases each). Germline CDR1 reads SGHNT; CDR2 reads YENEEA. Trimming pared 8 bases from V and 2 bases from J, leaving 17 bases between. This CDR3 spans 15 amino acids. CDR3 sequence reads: CASQFSGADTDTQYF. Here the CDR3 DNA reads TGTGCCAGCCAATTCTCGGGGGCGGACACAGATACGCAGTATTTT.

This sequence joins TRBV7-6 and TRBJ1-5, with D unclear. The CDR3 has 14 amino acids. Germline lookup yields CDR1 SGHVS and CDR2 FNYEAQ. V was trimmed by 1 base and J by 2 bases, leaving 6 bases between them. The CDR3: CASSLGGGNQPQHF. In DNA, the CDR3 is TGTGCCAGCAGCTTAGGGGGAGGCAATCAGCCCCAGCATTTT.

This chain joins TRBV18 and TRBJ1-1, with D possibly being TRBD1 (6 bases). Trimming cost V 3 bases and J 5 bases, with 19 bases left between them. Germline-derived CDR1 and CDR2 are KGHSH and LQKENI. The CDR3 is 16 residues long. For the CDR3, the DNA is TGTGCCAGCTCACCTACAGGGAAAGGTCTGGGGACTGAAGCTTTCTTT. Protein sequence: CASSPTGKGLGTEAFF.

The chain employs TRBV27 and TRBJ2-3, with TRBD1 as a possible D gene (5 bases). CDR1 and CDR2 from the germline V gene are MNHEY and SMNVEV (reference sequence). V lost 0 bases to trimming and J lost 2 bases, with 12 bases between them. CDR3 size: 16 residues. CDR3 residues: CASSLSAGSYTDTQYF. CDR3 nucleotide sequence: TGTGCCAGCAGTTTATCGGCAGGGTCGTACACAGATACGCAGTATTTT.

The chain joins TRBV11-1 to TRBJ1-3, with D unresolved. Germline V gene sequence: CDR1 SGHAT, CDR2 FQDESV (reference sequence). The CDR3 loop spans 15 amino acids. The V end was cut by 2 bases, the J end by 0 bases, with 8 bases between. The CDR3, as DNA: TGTGCCAGCAGCTTAAGCTCAAGCTCTGGAAACACCATATATTTT. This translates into CASSLSSSSGNTIYF.

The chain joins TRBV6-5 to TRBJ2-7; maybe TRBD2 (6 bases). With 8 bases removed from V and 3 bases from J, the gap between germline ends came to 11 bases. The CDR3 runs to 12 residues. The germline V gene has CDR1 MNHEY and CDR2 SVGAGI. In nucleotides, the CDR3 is TGTGCCAGCTCAGCGGGCGGCTACGAGCAGTACTTC. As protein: CASSAGGYEQYF.

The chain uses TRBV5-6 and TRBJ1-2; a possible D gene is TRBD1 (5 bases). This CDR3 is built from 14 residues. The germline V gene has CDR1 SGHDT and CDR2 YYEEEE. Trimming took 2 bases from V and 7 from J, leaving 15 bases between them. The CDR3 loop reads CASSFGQGWLGYTF. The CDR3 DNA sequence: TGTGCCAGCAGCTTTGGGCAGGGTTGGCTTGGCTACACCTTC.

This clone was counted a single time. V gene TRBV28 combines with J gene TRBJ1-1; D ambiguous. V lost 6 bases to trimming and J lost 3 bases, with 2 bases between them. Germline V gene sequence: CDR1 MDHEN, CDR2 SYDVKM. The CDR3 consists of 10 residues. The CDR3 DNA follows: TGTGCCAGCAGCGACACTGAAGCTTTCTTT. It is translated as CASSDTEAFF.

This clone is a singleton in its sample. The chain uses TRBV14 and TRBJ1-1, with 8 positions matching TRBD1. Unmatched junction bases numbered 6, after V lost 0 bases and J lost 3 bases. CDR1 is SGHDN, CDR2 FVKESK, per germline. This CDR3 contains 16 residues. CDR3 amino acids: CASSQDRGTGDTEAFF. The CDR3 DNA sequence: TGTGCCAGCAGCCAAGATAGGGGGACAGGAGACACTGAAGCTTTCTTT.

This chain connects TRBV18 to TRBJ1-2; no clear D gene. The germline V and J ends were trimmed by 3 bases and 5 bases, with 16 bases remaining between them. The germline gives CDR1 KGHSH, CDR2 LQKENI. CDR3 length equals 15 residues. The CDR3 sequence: CASSPAGRPEYGYTF. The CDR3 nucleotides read TGTGCCAGCTCACCGGCGGGTAGGCCAGAATATGGCTACACCTTC.

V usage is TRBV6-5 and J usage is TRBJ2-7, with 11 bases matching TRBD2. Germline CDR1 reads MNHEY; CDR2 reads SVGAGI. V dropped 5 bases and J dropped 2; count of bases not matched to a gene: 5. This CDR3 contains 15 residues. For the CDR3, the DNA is TGTGCCAGCAGTCCCAAGGGACTAGCGGCCTACGAGCAGTACTTC. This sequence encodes CASSPKGLAAYEQYF.